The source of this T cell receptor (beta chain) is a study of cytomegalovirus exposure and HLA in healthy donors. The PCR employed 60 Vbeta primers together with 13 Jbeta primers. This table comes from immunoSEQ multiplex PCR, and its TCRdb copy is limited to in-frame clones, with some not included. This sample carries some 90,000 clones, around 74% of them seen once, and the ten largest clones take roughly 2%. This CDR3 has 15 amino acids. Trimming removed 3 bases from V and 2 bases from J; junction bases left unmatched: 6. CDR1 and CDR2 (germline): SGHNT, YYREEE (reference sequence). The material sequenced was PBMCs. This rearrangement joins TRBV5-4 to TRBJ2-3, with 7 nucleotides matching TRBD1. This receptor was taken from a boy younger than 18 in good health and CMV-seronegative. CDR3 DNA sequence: TGTGCCAGCAGCTCGACAGGGTATTACACAGATACGCAGTATTTT. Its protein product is CASSSTGYYTDTQYF.